This T cell receptor (beta chain) was retrieved from a study of Ad26.COV2.S vaccination and SARS-CoV-2 variants. Germline V lookup: CDR1 MGHRA, CDR2 YSYEKL. Trimming cost V 4 bases and J 0 bases, with 15 bases left between them. CDR3 length equals 16 residues. Treatment meaning: around 19 received Ad26.COV2.S at low or high dose, single or two shots; 5 received placebo; per-sample allocation not given. Day 63 following the first vaccine or placebo injection was when the samples were taken. Data came from immunoSEQ multiplex PCR; TCRdb stores just in-frame clones and leaves some out. The data show around 400,000 clones, around 90% seen once.

The receptor comes from a person aged 18-65 years who received the Ad26.COV2.S COVID-19 vaccine or a placebo. The material sequenced was peripheral blood, taken in a trial of Ad26.COV2.S vaccine versus placebo. The chain has TRBV4-1 and TRBJ1-2; perhaps TRBD1 as D (6 bases). The CDR3 region has the DNA TGCGCCAGCAGCCTAGTCTCAGGGGCCTCTAACTATGGCTACACCTTC. This gives the protein CASSLVSGASNYGYTF.